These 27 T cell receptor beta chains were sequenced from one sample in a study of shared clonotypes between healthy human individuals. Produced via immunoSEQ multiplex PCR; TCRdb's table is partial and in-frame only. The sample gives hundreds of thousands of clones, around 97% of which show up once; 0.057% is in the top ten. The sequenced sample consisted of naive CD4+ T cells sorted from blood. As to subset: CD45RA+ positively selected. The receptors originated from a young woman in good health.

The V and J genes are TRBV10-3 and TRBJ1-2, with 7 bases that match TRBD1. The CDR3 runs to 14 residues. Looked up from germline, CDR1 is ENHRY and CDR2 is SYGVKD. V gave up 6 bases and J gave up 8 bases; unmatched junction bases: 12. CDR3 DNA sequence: TGTGCCATCAGCGGGACAGCAGGAATACAAGGCTACACCTTC. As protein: CAISGTAGIQGYTF.

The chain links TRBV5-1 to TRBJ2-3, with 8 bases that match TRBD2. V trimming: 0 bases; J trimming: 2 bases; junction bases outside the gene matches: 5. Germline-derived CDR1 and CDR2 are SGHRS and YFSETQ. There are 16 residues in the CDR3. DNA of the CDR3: TGCGCCAGCAGCTTGGAGCTAGCGGGCGCCACAGATACGCAGTATTTT. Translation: CASSLELAGATDTQYF.

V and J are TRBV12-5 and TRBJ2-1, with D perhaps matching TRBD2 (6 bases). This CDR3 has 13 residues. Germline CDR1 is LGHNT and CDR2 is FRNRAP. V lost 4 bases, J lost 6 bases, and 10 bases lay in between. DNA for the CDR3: TGTGCTAGTGGTTCCACCGGGGGCAATGAGCAGTTCTTC. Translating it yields CASGSTGGNEQFF.

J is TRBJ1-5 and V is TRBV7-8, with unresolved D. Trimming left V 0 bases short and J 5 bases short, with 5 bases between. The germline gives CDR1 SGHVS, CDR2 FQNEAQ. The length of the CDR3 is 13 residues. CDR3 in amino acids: CASSLAQDQPQHF. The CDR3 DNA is TGTGCCAGCAGCTTAGCGCAAGATCAGCCCCAGCATTTT.

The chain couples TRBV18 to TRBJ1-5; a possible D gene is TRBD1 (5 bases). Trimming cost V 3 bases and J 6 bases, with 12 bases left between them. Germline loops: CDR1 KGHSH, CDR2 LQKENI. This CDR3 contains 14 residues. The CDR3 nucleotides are TGTGCCAGCTCACCCACGGGGACCCCTCAGCCCCAGCATTTT. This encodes CASSPTGTPQPQHF.

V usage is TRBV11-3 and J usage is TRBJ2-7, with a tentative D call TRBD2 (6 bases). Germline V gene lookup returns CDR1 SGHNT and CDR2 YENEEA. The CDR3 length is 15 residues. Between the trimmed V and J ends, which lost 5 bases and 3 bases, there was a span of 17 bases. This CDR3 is CASSPEGPTSYEQYF. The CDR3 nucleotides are TGTGCCAGCAGCCCGGAGGGCCCAACTAGCTACGAGCAGTACTTC.

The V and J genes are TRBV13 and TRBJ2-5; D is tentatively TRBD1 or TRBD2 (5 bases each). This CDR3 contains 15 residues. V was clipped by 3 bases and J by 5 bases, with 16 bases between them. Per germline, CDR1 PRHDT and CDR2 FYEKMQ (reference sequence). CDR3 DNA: TGTGCCAGCAGCTTGGGGCTAGCTGGGTCCGAGACCCAGTACTTC. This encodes CASSLGLAGSETQYF.

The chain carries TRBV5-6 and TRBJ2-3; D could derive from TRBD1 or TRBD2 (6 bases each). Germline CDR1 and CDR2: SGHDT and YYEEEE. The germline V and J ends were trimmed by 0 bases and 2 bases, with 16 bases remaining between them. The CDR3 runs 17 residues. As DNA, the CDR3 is TGTGCCAGCAGCTTGGTGGGGGCCGGGAGCCACACAGATACGCAGTATTTT. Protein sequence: CASSLVGAGSHTDTQYF.

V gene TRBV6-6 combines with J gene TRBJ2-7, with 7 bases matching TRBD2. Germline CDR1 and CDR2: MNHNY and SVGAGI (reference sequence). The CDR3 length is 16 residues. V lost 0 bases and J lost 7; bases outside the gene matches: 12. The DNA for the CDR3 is TGTGCCAGCAGTTACTCGGCCGGGACTACTCTCGGGGAGCAGTACTTC. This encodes CASSYSAGTTLGEQYF.

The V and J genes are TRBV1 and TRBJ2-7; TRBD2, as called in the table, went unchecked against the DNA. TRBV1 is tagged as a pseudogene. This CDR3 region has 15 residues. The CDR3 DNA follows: TGCACCAGCAGCCAAGTGGGACTAGCGGCCTACGAGCAGTACTTC. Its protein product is CTSSQVGLAAYEQYF.

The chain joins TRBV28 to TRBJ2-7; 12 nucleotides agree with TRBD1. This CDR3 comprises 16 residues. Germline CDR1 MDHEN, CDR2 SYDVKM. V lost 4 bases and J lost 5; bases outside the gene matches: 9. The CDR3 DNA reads TGTGCCAGCAGTTCGGTGGGACAGGGGGCGAGCGACGAGCAGTACTTC. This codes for CASSSVGQGASDEQYF.

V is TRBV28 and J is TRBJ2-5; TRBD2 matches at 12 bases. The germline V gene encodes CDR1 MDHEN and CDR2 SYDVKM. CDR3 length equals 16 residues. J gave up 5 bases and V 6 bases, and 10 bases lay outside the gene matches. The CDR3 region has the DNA TGTGCCAGCAGGACCCCGACTAGCGGGAGTCTTGAGACCCAGTACTTC. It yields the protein CASRTPTSGSLETQYF.

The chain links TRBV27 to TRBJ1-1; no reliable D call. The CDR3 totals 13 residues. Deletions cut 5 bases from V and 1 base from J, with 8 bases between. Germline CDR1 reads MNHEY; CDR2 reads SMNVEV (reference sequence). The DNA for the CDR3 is TGTGCCAGCAGTACCAACAGGAACACTGAAGCTTTCTTT. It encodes CASSTNRNTEAFF.

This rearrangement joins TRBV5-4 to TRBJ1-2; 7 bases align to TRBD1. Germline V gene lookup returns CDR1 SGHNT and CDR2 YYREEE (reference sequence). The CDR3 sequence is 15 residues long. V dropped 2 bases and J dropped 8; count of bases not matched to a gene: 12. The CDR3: CASSFDRAPTRGYTF. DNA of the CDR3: TGTGCCAGCAGCTTCGACAGGGCCCCAACTCGGGGCTACACCTTC.

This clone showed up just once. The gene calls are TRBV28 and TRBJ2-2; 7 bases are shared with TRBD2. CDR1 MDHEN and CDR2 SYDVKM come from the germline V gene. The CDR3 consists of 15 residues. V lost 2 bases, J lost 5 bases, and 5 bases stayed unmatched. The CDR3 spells CASSLGGSRTGELFF. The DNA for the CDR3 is TGTGCCAGCAGTTTAGGCGGGAGTAGAACCGGGGAGCTGTTTTTT.

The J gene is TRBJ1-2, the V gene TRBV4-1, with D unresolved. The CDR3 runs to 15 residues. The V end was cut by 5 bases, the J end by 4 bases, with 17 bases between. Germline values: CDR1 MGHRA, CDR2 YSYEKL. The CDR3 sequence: CASSNQNRKTYGYTF. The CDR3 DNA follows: TGCGCCAGCAGCAATCAGAACCGAAAGACCTATGGCTACACCTTC.

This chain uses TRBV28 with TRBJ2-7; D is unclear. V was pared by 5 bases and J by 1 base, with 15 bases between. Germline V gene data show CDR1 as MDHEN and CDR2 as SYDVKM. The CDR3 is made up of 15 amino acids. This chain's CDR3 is CASSPPDRVSYEQYF. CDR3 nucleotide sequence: TGTGCCAGCAGTCCCCCCGATCGGGTTTCCTACGAGCAGTACTTC.

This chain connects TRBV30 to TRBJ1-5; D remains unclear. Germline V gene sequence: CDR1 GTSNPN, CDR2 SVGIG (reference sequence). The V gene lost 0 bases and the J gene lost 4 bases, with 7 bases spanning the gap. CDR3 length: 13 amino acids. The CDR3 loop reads CAWSVGQNQPQHF. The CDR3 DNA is TGTGCCTGGAGTGTGGGTCAGAATCAGCCCCAGCATTTT.

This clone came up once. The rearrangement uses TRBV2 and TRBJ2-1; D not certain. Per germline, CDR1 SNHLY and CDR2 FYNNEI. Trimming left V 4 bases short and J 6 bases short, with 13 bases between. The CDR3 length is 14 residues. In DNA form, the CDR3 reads TGTGCCAGCAGTGTCACCTCAGCTTCCAATGAGCAGTTCTTC. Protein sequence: CASSVTSASNEQFF.

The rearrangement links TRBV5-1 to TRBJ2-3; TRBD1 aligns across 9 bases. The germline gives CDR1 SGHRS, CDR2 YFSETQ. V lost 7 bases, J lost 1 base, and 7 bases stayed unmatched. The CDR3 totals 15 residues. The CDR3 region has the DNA TGCGCCAGCTCTCTAAGGGACAGGGGCACAGATACGCAGTATTTT. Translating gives CASSLRDRGTDTQYF.

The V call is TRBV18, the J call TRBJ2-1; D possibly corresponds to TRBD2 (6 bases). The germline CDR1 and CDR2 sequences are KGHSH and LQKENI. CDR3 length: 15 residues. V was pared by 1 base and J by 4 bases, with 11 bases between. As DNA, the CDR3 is TGTGCCAGCTCACCACAGGCCGCGGGATACAATGAGCAGTTCTTC. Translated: CASSPQAAGYNEQFF.

CDR3 region: CASSQETGANTGELFF. CDR3 bases: TGTGCCAGCAGCCAAGAAACAGGGGCCAACACCGGGGAGCTGTTTTTT. The chain links TRBV4-2 to TRBJ2-2, with 7 bases that match TRBD1. With V trimmed by 0 bases and J by 2 bases, 3 bases remained unmatched. This CDR3 is 16 amino acids long. CDR1 is LGHNA, CDR2 YNFKEQ, per germline.

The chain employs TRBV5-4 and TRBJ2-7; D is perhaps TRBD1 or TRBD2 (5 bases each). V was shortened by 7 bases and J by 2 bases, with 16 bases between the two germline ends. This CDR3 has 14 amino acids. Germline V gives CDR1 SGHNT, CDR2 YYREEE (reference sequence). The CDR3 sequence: CASRGNTGPYEQYF. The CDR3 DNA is TGTGCCAGCCGGGGAAATACGGGGCCCTACGAGCAGTACTTC.

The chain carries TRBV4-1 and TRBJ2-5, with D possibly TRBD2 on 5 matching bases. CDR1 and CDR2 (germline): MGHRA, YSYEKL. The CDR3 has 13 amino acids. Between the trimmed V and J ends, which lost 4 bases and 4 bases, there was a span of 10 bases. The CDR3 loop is CASSPQEAETQYF. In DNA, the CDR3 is TGCGCCAGCAGCCCCCAGGAGGCAGAGACCCAGTACTTC.

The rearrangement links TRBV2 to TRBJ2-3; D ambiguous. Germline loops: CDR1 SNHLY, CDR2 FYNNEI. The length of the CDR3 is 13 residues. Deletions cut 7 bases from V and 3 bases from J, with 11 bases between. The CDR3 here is CASTRFGTDTQYF. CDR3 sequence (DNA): TGTGCCAGCACCCGCTTTGGAACAGATACGCAGTATTTT.

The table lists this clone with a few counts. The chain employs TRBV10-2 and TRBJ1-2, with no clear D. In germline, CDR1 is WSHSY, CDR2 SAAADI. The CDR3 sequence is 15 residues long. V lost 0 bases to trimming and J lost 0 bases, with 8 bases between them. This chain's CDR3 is CASSESALTNYGYTF. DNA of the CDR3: TGCGCCAGCAGTGAGTCGGCTCTAACTAACTATGGCTACACCTTC.

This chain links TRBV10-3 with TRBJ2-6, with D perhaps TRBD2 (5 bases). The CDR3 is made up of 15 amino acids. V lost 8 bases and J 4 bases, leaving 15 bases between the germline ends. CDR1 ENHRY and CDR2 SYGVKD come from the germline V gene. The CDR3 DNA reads TGTGCCATCTCAGAGGGCATTCTGGGGGCCAACGTCCTGACTTTC. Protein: CAISEGILGANVLTF.